A single sample gave rise to the 30 T cell receptor beta chains below, sequenced in a study of T-cell memory formation after mild COVID-19 (dated by TCRdb to the early 2020s). The library came from 5' RACE. The reads were generated on an Illumina NovaSeq 6000. TCRdb passed the public sequencing reads through fastp at Q25 and MiXCR, retaining productive beta sequences. Merged by CDR3 protein, the rows form single entries marked with the most common genes and DNA. This sample comprises approximately 450,000 distinct CDR3 sequences, roughly 18% of them detected only once. In total, the top ten clones hold roughly an eighth of the sample. The sequenced sample was PBMCs or a T cell subset sorted from them (not recorded which). The receptor set was obtained from an adult woman who had mild COVID-19 (a few samples of this study predate the infection). The sample titles of this study are shuffled in the database, so cell type and time point are left out; the donor was told from shared clones.

The chain recombines TRBV12-3 or TRBV12-4 with TRBJ1-2; D remains unclear. CDR3 size: 14 residues. V was trimmed by 6 bases and J by 7 bases, leaving 18 bases between them. The CDR3 protein is CASSHPLLFGGYTF. CDR3 sequence (DNA): TGTGCCAGCAGCCATCCCCTGCTGTTTGGTGGCTACACCTTC.

V and J are TRBV12-3 or TRBV12-4 and TRBJ1-5; D not resolved. The V end was cut by 3 bases, the J end by 0 bases, with 12 bases between. The CDR3 runs to 16 residues. Written as DNA, the CDR3 is TGTGCCAGCAGTTTGCGTCAGGCTTATAGCAATCAGCCCCAGCATTTT. Protein sequence: CASSLRQAYSNQPQHF.

This chain links TRBV10-3 with TRBJ2-3, with TRBD1 matching over 10 bases. Germline trimming cut 4 bases from V and 2 bases from J; bases unmatched to any gene: 6. Per the germline V gene, CDR1 is ENHRY and CDR2 is SYGVKD. This CDR3 region has 16 residues. Written as DNA, the CDR3 is TGTGCCATCAGTGCGGGACAGGGGACCATCACAGATACGCAGTATTTT. It is translated as CAISAGQGTITDTQYF.

The V gene is TRBV29-1, the J gene TRBJ2-3, with a tentative D call TRBD2 (6 bases). The V gene's germline CDR1 is SQVTM and CDR2 ANQGSEA. V was trimmed by 5 bases and J by 0 bases, leaving 12 bases between them. CDR3 size: 14 residues. CDR3 region: CSVFARESTDTQYF. DNA for the CDR3: TGCAGCGTTTTTGCCCGGGAGAGCACAGATACGCAGTATTTT.

The chain recombines TRBV12-3 or TRBV12-4 with TRBJ1-2; TRBD1 is a possible D gene (5 bases). This CDR3 comprises 14 residues. The V end was cut by 4 bases, the J end by 7 bases, with 16 bases between. The CDR3 sequence: CASSSGGDPSGYTF. The CDR3 DNA reads TGTGCCAGCAGTTCAGGAGGGGACCCCTCTGGCTACACCTTC.

V gene TRBV5-1 combines with J gene TRBJ2-7; D call uncertain. CDR3 length: 14 amino acids. Trimming shortened V by 3 bases and J by 2 bases, and 12 bases separated the two germline ends. Looked up from germline, CDR1 is SGHRS and CDR2 is YFSETQ. CDR3 residues: CASSSEMLAYEQYF. CDR3 DNA sequence: TGCGCCAGCAGCTCCGAGATGCTCGCCTACGAGCAGTACTTC.

The chain combines TRBV12-3 or TRBV12-4 with TRBJ2-5; D is ambiguous. The CDR3 runs to 12 residues. The V end lost 6 bases, the J end lost 4 bases, and 9 bases lay between the germline ends. The CDR3 sequence is CASRSSVETQYF. In DNA, the CDR3 is TGTGCCAGCAGGAGCTCGGTAGAGACCCAGTACTTC.

This clonotype was counted at least ten times. This chain connects TRBV12-3 or TRBV12-4 to TRBJ1-1; D not resolved. V was pared by 4 bases and J by 1 base, with 13 bases between. This CDR3 spans 15 amino acids. The DNA for the CDR3 is TGTGCCAGCAGTTCGGCCTGGACGGGGAACACTGAAGCTTTCTTT. Its translation is CASSSAWTGNTEAFF.

This clonotype has more than one count but fewer than ten. The V and J genes are TRBV7-2 and TRBJ2-6, with D possibly TRBD1 on 7 matching bases. The V end lost 5 bases, the J end lost 0 bases, and 17 bases lay between the germline ends. Per germline, CDR1 SGHTA and CDR2 FQGNSA. The CDR3 is 18 residues long. CDR3 coding DNA: TGTGCCAGCAGCCCACAGGGGACTTTAAGCTCTGGGGCCAACGTCCTGACTTTC. It encodes CASSPQGTLSSGANVLTF. Full variable domain (remainder filled in from reference TRBV7-2 and TRBJ2-6): GAGVSQSPSNKVTEKGKDVELRCDPISGHTALYWYRQSLGQGLEFLIYFQGNSAPDKSGLPSDRFSAERTGGSVSTLTIQRTQQEDSAVYLCASSPQGTLSSGANVLTFGAGSRLTVL.

This clonotype has just a few counts. The chain couples TRBV24-1 to TRBJ1-5; D might be TRBD1 (5 bases). Trimming stripped 3 bases from V and 6 bases from J, with 11 bases between. CDR1 and CDR2 from the germline V gene are KGHDR and SFDVKD. The CDR3 sequence is 14 residues long. CDR3 bases: TGTGCCACCAGTGATCCAGGGATGGCTCAGCCCCAGCATTTT. Translated: CATSDPGMAQPQHF.

V gene TRBV3-1 combines with J gene TRBJ2-3; 7 positions match TRBD1. Trimming cost V 3 bases and J 1 base; bases outside gene matches: 13. CDR1 is LGHDT and CDR2 is YNNKEL in the germline V gene (reference sequence). This CDR3 is built from 18 residues. As DNA, the CDR3 is TGTGCCAGCAGCCACCCCTGGATCGGACAGGACCGCACAGATACGCAGTATTTT. Translating gives CASSHPWIGQDRTDTQYF.

The chain recombines TRBV7-2 with TRBJ2-7; 9 bases match TRBD1. The CDR3 has 14 residues. CDR1 is SGHTA and CDR2 is FQGNSA in the germline V gene. V shed 8 bases and J 6 bases; nucleotides not matched to a gene: 11. The CDR3 DNA is TGTGCCAGCTTAGCGACCTGGGGACAGGGCGAGCAGTACTTC. Its translation is CASLATWGQGEQYF.

This clonotype was observed a handful of times. The chain combines TRBV5-4 with TRBJ1-1; D not resolved. Germline V gene data show CDR1 as SGHNT and CDR2 as YYREEE (reference sequence). V gave up 0 bases and J gave up 1 base, with 10 bases separating them. This CDR3 region has 15 residues. CDR3 sequence: CASSLAGRENTEAFF. The CDR3, as DNA: TGTGCCAGCAGCTTGGCCGGACGGGAGAACACTGAAGCTTTCTTT.

The V call is TRBV20-1, the J call TRBJ1-5; 7 nucleotides agree with TRBD1. The CDR3 has 14 amino acids. Trimming cost V 8 bases and J 1 base; bases outside gene matches: 8. From germline, CDR1 is DFQATT and CDR2 SNEGSKA (reference sequence). As DNA, the CDR3 is TGCAGTCCTGTGGCAGGGGGAAGCAATCAGCCCCAGCATTTT. Amino acid sequence: CSPVAGGSNQPQHF.

The V and J genes are TRBV20-1 and TRBJ1-2, with 7 bases identical to TRBD1. The germline V gene encodes CDR1 DFQATT and CDR2 SNEGSKA (reference sequence). Trimming at V came to 0 bases and at J to 4 bases, leaving 11 bases not matched to a gene. The CDR3 totals 16 residues. In DNA form, the CDR3 reads TGCAGTGCTAGAGATTTTAACAGGGGAAGAATCTATGGCTACACCTTC. Translating it yields CSARDFNRGRIYGYTF.

The chain recombines TRBV5-1 with TRBJ1-2; 12 bases are a match to TRBD1. From germline, CDR1 is SGHRS and CDR2 YFSETQ. V lost 3 bases to trimming and J lost 4 bases; unmatched junction nucleotides: 7. The CDR3 is made up of 16 amino acids. The CDR3 DNA is TGCGCCAGCAGCTCCCCCGGGACAGGGGGCGGCTATGGCTACACCTTC. Its protein product is CASSSPGTGGGYGYTF. The complete variable domain, with remaining parts taken from reference TRBV5-1 and TRBJ1-2, reads KAGVTQTPRYLIKTRGQQVTLSCSPISGHRSVSWYQQTPGQGLQFLFEYFSETQRNKGNFPGRFSGRQFSNSRSEMNVSTLELGDSALYLCASSSPGTGGGYGYTFGSGTRLTVV.

This clonotype turned up a few times. The gene calls are TRBV12-3 or TRBV12-4 and TRBJ2-7, with 9 bases matching TRBD1. The junction had 6 bases not matched to a gene; V was cut back by 5 bases and J by 4 bases. CDR3 length: 14 residues. The CDR3 loop is CASSQGTGQYEQYF. CDR3 coding DNA: TGTGCCAGCAGTCAAGGGACAGGGCAGTACGAGCAGTACTTC.

This clonotype was observed a handful of times. The chain combines TRBV12-5 with TRBJ2-3; the match to TRBD2 covers 7 bases. The CDR3 runs 17 residues. CDR1 is LGHNT and CDR2 is FRNRAP in the germline V gene. The trim removed 3 bases at V and 4 bases at J, leaving 13 bases unmatched. The CDR3 DNA reads TGTGCTAGTGGTTTAGTCGGGGCTAGCGGATTCGCAGATACGCAGTATTTT. The encoded protein is CASGLVGASGFADTQYF.

The sample holds many counts of this clonotype. Relative to the germline gene, one junction end is altered; a read error may explain this. The chain employs TRBV7-2 and TRBJ2-2; possible D gene TRBD1, 5 bases. The germline V gene encodes CDR1 SGHTA and CDR2 FQGNSA. The CDR3 consists of 14 residues. This CDR3 reads CASSIAGYTGELFF. DNA for the CDR3: TGTGCCAGCAGCATAGCAGGGTACACCGGGGAGCTGTTTTTT.

The J gene is TRBJ2-5, the V gene TRBV6-2 or TRBV6-3; 12 nucleotides align to TRBD2. The germline CDR1 and CDR2 sequences are MNHEY and SVGEGT. This CDR3 contains 17 residues. The ends lost 5 bases at V and 5 bases at J; junction bases unmatched: 12. CDR3 coding DNA: TGTGCCAGCAGTGTTCTAGCGGGGGGGCGAGTGGGTGAGACCCAGTACTTC. Translated, it gives CASSVLAGGRVGETQYF.

This sequence joins TRBV27 and TRBJ2-1; the match to TRBD2 covers 8 bases. CDR1 is MNHEY and CDR2 is SMNVEV in the germline V gene (reference sequence). The CDR3 covers 15 residues. J was trimmed by 7 bases and V by 8 bases; bases with no gene match: 13. The CDR3 here is CASAPESGSENEQFF. The CDR3 DNA reads as TGTGCCAGCGCGCCAGAAAGCGGGAGTGAGAATGAGCAGTTCTTC.

The J gene is TRBJ2-3, the V gene TRBV10-3; possible D gene TRBD1, 5 bases. V was trimmed by 8 bases and J by 2 bases, leaving 14 bases between them. This CDR3 contains 14 residues. Germline V gene lookup returns CDR1 ENHRY and CDR2 SYGVKD. In nucleotides, the CDR3 is TGTGCCATCTCGGACATGACCCTCACAGATACGCAGTATTTT. This encodes CAISDMTLTDTQYF.

This clonotype appeared a few times. V gene TRBV5-6 combines with J gene TRBJ1-6; TRBD1 aligns across 7 bases. The CDR3 runs 13 residues. J was trimmed by 8 bases and V by 3 bases; bases with no gene match: 2. The germline gives CDR1 SGHDT, CDR2 YYEEEE. CDR3 sequence reads: CASSWDSDSPLHF. The CDR3 bases are TGTGCCAGCAGCTGGGACAGCGATTCACCCCTCCACTTT.

This rearrangement joins TRBV5-1 to TRBJ2-3; 7 bases are a match to TRBD2. This CDR3 is 14 amino acids long. The germline V gene encodes CDR1 SGHRS and CDR2 YFSETQ. With 5 bases clipped from V and 0 bases from J, the junction kept 3 bases outside the gene matches. The CDR3 DNA sequence: TGCGCCAGCAGGGACGGGAGGAGCACAGATACGCAGTATTTT. It yields the protein CASRDGRSTDTQYF.

In its sample, this clonotype was seen a few times. This chain connects TRBV5-1 to TRBJ2-7; 9 nucleotides agree with TRBD1. J lost 4 bases, V lost 4 bases, and 6 bases had no gene match. Germline assignment: CDR1 SGHRS and CDR2 YFSETQ. The CDR3 extends over 14 amino acids. CDR3 nucleotides: TGCGCCAGCAGCGGCGGGACAGGGATATACGAGCAGTACTTC. Encoded protein: CASSGGTGIYEQYF. Complete variable domain (other parts from reference TRBV5-1 and TRBJ2-7): KAGVTQTPRYLIKTRGQQVTLSCSPISGHRSVSWYQQTPGQGLQFLFEYFSETQRNKGNFPGRFSGRQFSNSRSEMNVSTLELGDSALYLCASSGGTGIYEQYFGPGTRLTVT.

The chain joins TRBV15 to TRBJ2-5; 7 bases match TRBD2. CDR3 length equals 15 residues. CDR1 and CDR2 (germline): LNHNV, YYDKDF (reference sequence). With 0 bases clipped from V and 3 bases from J, the junction kept 4 bases outside the gene matches. CDR3 loop: CATSRDPSGEETQYF. CDR3 bases: TGTGCCACCAGCAGAGATCCCAGCGGGGAAGAGACCCAGTACTTC.

The rearrangement links TRBV27 to TRBJ2-7, with 9 bases that match TRBD1. The junction had 3 bases not matched to a gene; V was cut back by 3 bases and J by 3 bases. Looked up from germline, CDR1 is MNHEY and CDR2 is SMNVEV (reference sequence). This CDR3 contains 14 residues. CDR3 nucleotides: TGTGCCAGCAGTTTCCGACAGGGGGTCTACGAGCAGTACTTC. Protein sequence: CASSFRQGVYEQYF.

This chain connects TRBV21-1 to TRBJ2-5. TRBV21-1 is given as a pseudogene. The CDR3 contains 12 residues. DNA of the CDR3: TGTGCCAGCAGCAACGGGCACGAGACCCAGTACTTC. It encodes CASSNGHETQYF.

The table lists this clonotype with many counts. The genes are TRBV6-4 and TRBJ2-6, with D tentatively TRBD2 (6 bases). V lost 0 bases and J lost 0, with 6 bases in between. Per the germline V gene, CDR1 is MRHNA and CDR2 is SNTAGT. This CDR3 is built from 16 residues. The CDR3 DNA follows: TGTGCCAGCAGTGACTCGACTAGCTCTGGGGCCAACGTCCTGACTTTC. Amino acids: CASSDSTSSGANVLTF.

The chain links TRBV18 to TRBJ2-1; D may be TRBD1 (6 bases). The CDR3 length is 13 residues. V lost 5 bases and J 8 bases, leaving 13 bases between the germline ends. CDR1 is KGHSH and CDR2 is LQKENI in the germline V gene. DNA for the CDR3: TGTGCCAGCTCAAACGGACAGAGGGATGAGCAGTTCTTC. Translation gives CASSNGQRDEQFF.